This TCR beta chain was documented in a study of T-cell reconstitution after alpha-beta-depleted transplantation in children. TCRbeta library preparation incorporated unique molecular identifiers. TCRdb used MiXCR to reprocess the PCR reads, holding one entry per CDR3 protein. Of some 520,000 distinct CDR3 sequences in the sample, 32% were seen once. V was shortened by 3 bases and J by 0 bases, with 14 bases between the two germline ends. CDR1 DFQATT and CDR2 SNEGSKA come from the germline V gene (reference sequence). The CDR3 covers 15 residues. This chain uses TRBV20-1 with TRBJ2-5; D not certain. The sequence came from a human donor who donated a stem cell graft to a child with aplastic anemia. Here the sequenced sample was PBMCs from the stem cell graft donor, taken from the stem cell graft. The CDR3: CSASGRAPDQETQYF. CDR3 nucleotides: TGCAGTGCTAGTGGTCGGGCGCCTGACCAAGAGACCCAGTACTTC.